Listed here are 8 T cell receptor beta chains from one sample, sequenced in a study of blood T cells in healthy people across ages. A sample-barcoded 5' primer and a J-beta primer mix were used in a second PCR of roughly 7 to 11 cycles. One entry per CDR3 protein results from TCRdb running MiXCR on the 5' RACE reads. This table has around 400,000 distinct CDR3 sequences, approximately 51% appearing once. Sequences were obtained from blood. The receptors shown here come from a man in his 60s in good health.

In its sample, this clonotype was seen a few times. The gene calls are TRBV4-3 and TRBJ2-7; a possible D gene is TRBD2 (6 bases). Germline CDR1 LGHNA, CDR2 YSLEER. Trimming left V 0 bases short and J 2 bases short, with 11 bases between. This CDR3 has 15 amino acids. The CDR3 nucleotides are TGCGCCAGCAGCCAAGAGTGGACTACTACCTACGAGCAGTACTTC. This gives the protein CASSQEWTTTYEQYF.

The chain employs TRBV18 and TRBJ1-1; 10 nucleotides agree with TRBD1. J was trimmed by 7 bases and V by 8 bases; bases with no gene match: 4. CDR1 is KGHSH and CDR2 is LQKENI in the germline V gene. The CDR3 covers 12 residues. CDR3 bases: TGTGCCAGCGCGGACAGGGGGGTTGAAGCTTTCTTT. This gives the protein CASADRGVEAFF.

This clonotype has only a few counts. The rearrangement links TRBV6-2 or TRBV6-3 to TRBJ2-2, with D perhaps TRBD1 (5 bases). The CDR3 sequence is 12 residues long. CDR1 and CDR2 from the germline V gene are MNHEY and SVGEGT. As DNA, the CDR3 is TGTGCGGCAGGGCGATTCACCGGGGAGCTGTTTTTT. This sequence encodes CAAGRFTGELFF.

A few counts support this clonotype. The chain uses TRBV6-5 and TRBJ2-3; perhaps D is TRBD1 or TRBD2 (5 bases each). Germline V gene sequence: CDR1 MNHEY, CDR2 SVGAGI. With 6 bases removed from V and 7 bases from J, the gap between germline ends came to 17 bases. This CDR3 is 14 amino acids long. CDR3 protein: CASSRLGDTNTQYF. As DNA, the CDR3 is TGTGCCAGCAGCCGCTTGGGGGATACAAATACGCAGTATTTT.

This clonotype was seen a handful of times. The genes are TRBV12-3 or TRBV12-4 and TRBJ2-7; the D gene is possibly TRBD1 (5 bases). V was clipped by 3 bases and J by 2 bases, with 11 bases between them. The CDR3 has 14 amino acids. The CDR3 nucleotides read TGTGCCAGCAGTTTTTTGACAGCCGCCTACGAGCAGTACTTC. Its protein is CASSFLTAAYEQYF.

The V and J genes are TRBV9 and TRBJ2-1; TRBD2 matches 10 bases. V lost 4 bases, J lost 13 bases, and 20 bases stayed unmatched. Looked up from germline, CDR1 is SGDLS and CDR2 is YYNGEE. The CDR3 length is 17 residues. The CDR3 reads CASSPGTSVTGGGTQFF. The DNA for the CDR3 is TGTGCCAGCAGCCCCGGGACTAGCGTTACAGGTGGGGGGACCCAGTTCTTC.

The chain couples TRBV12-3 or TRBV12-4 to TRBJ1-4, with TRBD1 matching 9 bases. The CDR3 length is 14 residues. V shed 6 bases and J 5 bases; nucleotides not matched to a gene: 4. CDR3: CASRTGTGNEKLFF. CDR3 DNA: TGTGCCAGCAGAACCGGGACAGGGAATGAAAAACTGTTTTTT.

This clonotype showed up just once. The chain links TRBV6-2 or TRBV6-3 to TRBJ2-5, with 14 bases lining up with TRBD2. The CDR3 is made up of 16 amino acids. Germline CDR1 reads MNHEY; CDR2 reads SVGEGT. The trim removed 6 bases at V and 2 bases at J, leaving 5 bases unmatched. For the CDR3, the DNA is TGTGCCAGCAGACTTGGACTAGCGGGGGGACAAGAGACCCAGTACTTC. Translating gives CASRLGLAGGQETQYF.